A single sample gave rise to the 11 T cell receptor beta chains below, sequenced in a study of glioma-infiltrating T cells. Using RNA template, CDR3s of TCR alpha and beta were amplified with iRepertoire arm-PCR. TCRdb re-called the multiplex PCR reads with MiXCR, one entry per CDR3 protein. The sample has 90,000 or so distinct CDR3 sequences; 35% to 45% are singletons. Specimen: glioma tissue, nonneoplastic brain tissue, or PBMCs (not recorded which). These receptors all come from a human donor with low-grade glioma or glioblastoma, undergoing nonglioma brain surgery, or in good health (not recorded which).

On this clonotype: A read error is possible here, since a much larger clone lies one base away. The CDR3 loop is CSVEGAGSYNEQFF. CDR3 in DNA: TGCAGCGTTGAAGGGGCAGGTTCTTACAATGAGCAGTTCTTC. This chain uses TRBV29-1 with TRBJ2-1; D is ambiguous. Trimming took 1 base from V and 4 from J, leaving 11 bases between them. Germline V gene lookup returns CDR1 SQVTM and CDR2 ANQGSEA. The CDR3 totals 14 residues.

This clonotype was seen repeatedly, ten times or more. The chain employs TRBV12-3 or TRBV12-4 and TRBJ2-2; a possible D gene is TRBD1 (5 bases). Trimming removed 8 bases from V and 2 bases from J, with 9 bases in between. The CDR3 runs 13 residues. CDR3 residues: CASGDRNTGELFF. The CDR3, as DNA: TGTGCCAGCGGCGACAGAAACACCGGGGAGCTGTTTTTT.

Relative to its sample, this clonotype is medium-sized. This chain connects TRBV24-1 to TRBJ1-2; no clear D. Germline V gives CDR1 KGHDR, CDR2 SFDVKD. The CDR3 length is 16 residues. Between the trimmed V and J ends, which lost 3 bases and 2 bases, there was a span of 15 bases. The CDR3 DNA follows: TGTGCCACCAGTGATATCGACAAGACTACAAACTATGGCTACACCTTC. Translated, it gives CATSDIDKTTNYGYTF.

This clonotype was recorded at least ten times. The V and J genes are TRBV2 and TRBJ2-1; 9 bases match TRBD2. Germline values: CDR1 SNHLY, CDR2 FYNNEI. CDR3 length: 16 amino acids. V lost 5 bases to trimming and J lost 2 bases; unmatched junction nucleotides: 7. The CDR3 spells CASSTGLARTYNEQFF. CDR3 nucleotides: TGTGCCAGCAGTACCGGACTAGCGAGAACCTACAATGAGCAGTTCTTC.

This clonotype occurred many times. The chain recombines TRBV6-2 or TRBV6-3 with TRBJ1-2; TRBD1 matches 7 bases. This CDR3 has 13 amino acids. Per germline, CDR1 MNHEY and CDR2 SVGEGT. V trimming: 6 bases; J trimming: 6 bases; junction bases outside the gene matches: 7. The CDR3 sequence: CASSDRDRDGYTF. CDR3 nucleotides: TGTGCCAGCAGCGACCGGGACAGAGATGGCTACACCTTC.

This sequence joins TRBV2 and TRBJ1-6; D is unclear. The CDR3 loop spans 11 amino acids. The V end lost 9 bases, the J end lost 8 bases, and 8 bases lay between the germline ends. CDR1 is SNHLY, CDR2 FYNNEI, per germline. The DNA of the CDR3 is TGTGCCAGAGAAACGGATTCACCCCTCCACTTT. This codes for CARETDSPLHF. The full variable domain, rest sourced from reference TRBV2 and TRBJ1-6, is EPEVTQTPSHQVTQMGQEVILRCVPISNHLYFYWYRQILGQKVEFLVSFYNNEISEKSEIFDDQFSVERPDGSNFTLKIRSTKLEDSAMYFCARETDSPLHFGNGTRLTVT.

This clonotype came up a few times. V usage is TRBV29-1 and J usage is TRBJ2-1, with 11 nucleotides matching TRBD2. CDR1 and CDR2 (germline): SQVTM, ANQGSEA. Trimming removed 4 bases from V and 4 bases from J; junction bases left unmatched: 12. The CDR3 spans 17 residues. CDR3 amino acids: CSVGGLIAGGQYNEQFF. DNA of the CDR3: TGCAGCGTTGGGGGGCTGATAGCGGGGGGGCAATACAATGAGCAGTTCTTC.

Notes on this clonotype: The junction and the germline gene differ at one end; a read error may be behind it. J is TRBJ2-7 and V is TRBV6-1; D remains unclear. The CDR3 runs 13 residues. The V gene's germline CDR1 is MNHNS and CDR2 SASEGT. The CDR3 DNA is TGTGCCAGCAGCCCCGCGCTCACCTACAAGCAGTACTTC. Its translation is CASSPALTYKQYF.

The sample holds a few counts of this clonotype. The CDR3: CASSEMGTGAYEQYF. In nucleotides, the CDR3 is TGTGCCAGCAGCGAGATGGGGACAGGAGCCTACGAGCAGTACTTC. The chain carries TRBV5-6 and TRBJ2-7, with 8 bases aligning to TRBD1. This CDR3 has 15 residues. Germline V gene data show CDR1 as SGHDT and CDR2 as YYEEEE. V dropped 4 bases and J dropped 2; count of bases not matched to a gene: 8.

CDR3 in DNA: TGTGCCAGCAGGGCTAGCGGGAGGACTTCCTACGAGCAGTACTTC. Its protein is CASRASGRTSYEQYF. The chain links TRBV6-1 to TRBJ2-7, with TRBD2 matching 11 bases. Germline V CDR1 and CDR2: MNHNS, SASEGT. V was clipped by 6 bases and J by 1 base; unmatched bases: 5. The CDR3 has 15 amino acids.

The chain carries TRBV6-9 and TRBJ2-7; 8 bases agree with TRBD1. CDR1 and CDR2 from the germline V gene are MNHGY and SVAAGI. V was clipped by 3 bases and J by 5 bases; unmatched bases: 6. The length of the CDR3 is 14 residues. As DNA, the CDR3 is TGTGCCAGCAGTTACGCGCAGGGGGCACACGAGCAGTACTTC. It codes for CASSYAQGAHEQYF.